This T cell receptor (beta chain) was recorded in a study of STAT5B mutations in CD4+ large granular lymphocyte leukemia. General study points: Top patient clones used TRBV06 genes more often: 8/27 versus 2/35 in controls. Main leukemic clonotypes were patient-specific, but roughly 25% appeared at low frequency elsewhere.

TCRdb's copy holds only in-frame clones and misses some; the assay was immunoSEQ multiplex PCR. This sample yields some 51,000 clones, of which more than 65% are seen a single time; roughly 0.35% belongs to the top ten. Germline V lookup: CDR1 MGHRA, CDR2 YSYEKL. The CDR3 is 17 residues long. The V gene end was trimmed by 2 bases and the J gene end by 4 bases; junction bases not matched to a gene: 11. As to this clone: As yet, its antigen is unknown.

The sample was CD4+ T cells from blood buffy coats. This chain connects TRBV4-1 to TRBJ2-1; 7 bases are shared with TRBD2. The TCR was taken from a human donor in good health. The CDR3 spells CASSQPRDGTKYNEQFF. The CDR3 DNA follows: TGCGCCAGCAGCCAACCCCGAGACGGGACTAAGTACAATGAGCAGTTCTTC.